The 23 T cell receptor beta chains below come from one sample, sequenced in a study of blood T cell repertoires in COVID-19. The protocol was immunoSEQ multiplex PCR, while the TCRdb copy is restricted to in-frame clones and leaves out a portion. The profile shows over 250,000 clones, 80% to 90% of them singletons. The sequenced sample consisted of PBMCs or T cells enriched from blood (not recorded which). Receptors originate from a woman younger than 30 who had recovered from COVID-19.

The chain combines TRBV4-2 with TRBJ1-4; D is perhaps TRBD1 (5 bases). CDR1 is LGHNA, CDR2 YNFKEQ, per germline. The CDR3 length is 14 residues. The V end was cut by 7 bases, the J end by 2 bases, with 11 bases between. The CDR3 spells CASNGGVTNEKLFF. For the CDR3, the DNA is TGTGCCAGCAACGGGGGTGTCACTAATGAAAAACTGTTTTTT.

This clone has just one count. This sequence joins TRBV10-1 and TRBJ1-1; D call uncertain. CDR3 size: 14 residues. Between the trimmed V and J ends, which lost 5 bases and 1 base, there was a span of 11 bases. The V gene's germline CDR1 is WNHNN and CDR2 SYGVQD (reference sequence). In DNA, the CDR3 is TGCGCCAGCAGTCCCGGCGGCTCGAACACTGAAGCTTTCTTT. This codes for CASSPGGSNTEAFF.

CDR3 loop: CASSPPRGQENTEAFF. The CDR3 nucleotides read TGTGCCAGCTCACCACCAAGGGGGCAGGAGAACACTGAAGCTTTCTTT. The chain has TRBV18 and TRBJ1-1; 7 bases align to TRBD1. Germline V CDR1 and CDR2: KGHSH, LQKENI. CDR3 length equals 16 residues. Losses at the gene ends were 0 bases for V and 1 base for J; bases not matched to a gene: 5.

This chain connects TRBV7-9 to TRBJ2-1; 8 bases fit TRBD1. The CDR3 covers 15 residues. From germline, CDR1 is SEHNR and CDR2 FQNEAQ (reference sequence). Trimming cost V 3 bases and J 7 bases; bases outside gene matches: 8. CDR3 DNA sequence: TGTGCCAGCAGCTTTAAGACAGGGGTAATTAATGAGCAGTTCTTC. It translates to CASSFKTGVINEQFF.

In DNA, the CDR3 is TGCGCCAGCAGCCAGACGACAGGGAACTATGGCTACACCTTC. Translating gives CASSQTTGNYGYTF. The V and J genes are TRBV5-1 and TRBJ1-2; 7 bases match TRBD1. V lost 4 bases, J lost 2 bases, and 5 bases stayed unmatched. The germline V gene has CDR1 SGHRS and CDR2 YFSETQ. CDR3 length: 14 amino acids.

The chain couples TRBV27 to TRBJ2-1, with 11 bases lining up with TRBD2. The CDR3 consists of 16 residues. CDR1 is MNHEY, CDR2 SMNVEV, per germline (reference sequence). Trimming at V came to 5 bases and at J to 8 bases, leaving 11 bases not matched to a gene. CDR3 region: CASSLTSGEMSDEQFF. The CDR3 DNA is TGTGCCAGCAGTCTGACTAGCGGGGAAATGAGCGATGAGCAGTTCTTC.

This chain's CDR3 is CASSPAREDGYTF. CDR3 nucleotide sequence: TGTGCCAGCTCACCCGCCAGGGAAGATGGCTACACCTTC. The gene calls are TRBV18 and TRBJ1-2; D is perhaps TRBD1 (5 bases). Trimming left V 3 bases short and J 6 bases short, with 11 bases between. This CDR3 region has 13 residues. Germline V gives CDR1 KGHSH, CDR2 LQKENI.

This clone was recorded once. CDR3 amino acids: CASSFGSYPYEQYF. CDR3 DNA: TGTGCCAGCAGCTTCGGGTCGTACCCCTACGAGCAGTACTTC. This sequence joins TRBV6-5 and TRBJ2-7; D is unresolved. CDR3 size: 14 residues. V lost 6 bases and J lost 2, with 14 bases in between. CDR1 and CDR2 from the germline V gene are MNHEY and SVGAGI.

Details on this clone: Other nucleotide sequences from this sample produce the same CDR3. The J gene is TRBJ2-7, the V gene TRBV4-1; D is perhaps TRBD1 (6 bases). V lost 4 bases and J 3 bases, leaving 10 bases between the germline ends. Per germline, CDR1 MGHRA and CDR2 YSYEKL. There are 13 residues in the CDR3. For the CDR3, the DNA is TGCGCCAGCAGCCTAGGACAGAACTACGAGCAGTACTTC. This codes for CASSLGQNYEQYF.

The V gene is TRBV27, the J gene TRBJ1-5; TRBD1 matches at 10 bases. This CDR3 region has 15 residues. The trim removed 2 bases at V and 4 bases at J, leaving 2 bases unmatched. Per the germline V gene, CDR1 is MNHEY and CDR2 is SMNVEV (reference sequence). The CDR3 here is CASSLEGQGNQPQHF. The CDR3, as DNA: TGTGCCAGCAGTTTAGAGGGACAGGGGAATCAGCCCCAGCATTTT.

The rearrangement links TRBV7-9 to TRBJ2-7; D call uncertain. The CDR3 sequence is 15 residues long. Trimming cost V 1 base and J 3 bases, with 13 bases left between them. Germline V gene lookup returns CDR1 SEHNR and CDR2 FQNEAQ (reference sequence). The CDR3 nucleotides are TGTGCCAGCAGCTTAGGTGGCAATGAGGTCTACGAGCAGTACTTC. Translated, it gives CASSLGGNEVYEQYF. The whole variable domain, filled in from reference TRBV7-9 and TRBJ2-7, reads DTGVSQNPRHKITKRGQNVTFRCDPISEHNRLYWYRQTLGQGPEFLTYFQNEAQLEKSRLLSDRFSAERPKGSFSTLEIQRTEQGDSAMYLCASSLGGNEVYEQYFGPGTRLTVT.

This clone was detected only once. The rearrangement links TRBV6-1 to TRBJ2-7; the D gene is possibly TRBD2 (5 bases). Germline lookup yields CDR1 MNHNS and CDR2 SASEGT. This CDR3 is 13 amino acids long. V was trimmed by 2 bases and J by 6 bases, leaving 11 bases between them. CDR3 DNA: TGTGCCAGCAGTGAATCGGGGTTCTCCGAGCAGTACTTC. Its translation: CASSESGFSEQYF.

V usage is TRBV19 and J usage is TRBJ1-2, with 11 bases aligning to TRBD1. In germline, CDR1 is LNHDA, CDR2 SQIVND (reference sequence). The CDR3 is 17 residues long. The junction had 7 bases not matched to a gene; V was cut back by 0 bases and J by 4 bases. The CDR3 nucleotides are TGTGCCAGTAGTATAGATCGGGGGACAGGGGGATCCTATGGCTACACCTTC. This codes for CASSIDRGTGGSYGYTF.

The CDR3 DNA reads TGTGCCAGCAGCGTAGCTAGCGGGGGTTACCAAGAGACCCAGTACTTC. Encoded protein: CASSVASGGYQETQYF. This sequence joins TRBV9 and TRBJ2-5; 10 bases line up with TRBD2. The CDR3 extends over 16 amino acids. Trimming took 0 bases from V and 0 from J; bases not matched to a gene: 2. Germline values: CDR1 SGDLS, CDR2 YYNGEE.

CDR3 amino acids: CASSYWGQPNYGYTF. DNA of the CDR3: TGTGCCAGCAGTTACTGGGGGCAGCCTAACTATGGCTACACCTTC. This chain connects TRBV6-5 to TRBJ1-2; possible D gene TRBD1, 6 bases. Germline V CDR1 and CDR2: MNHEY, SVGAGI. V was trimmed by 1 base and J by 0 bases, leaving 9 bases between them. This CDR3 comprises 15 residues.

The gene calls are TRBV9 and TRBJ1-2; 7 bases map to TRBD1. The CDR3 has 15 residues. Looked up from germline, CDR1 is SGDLS and CDR2 is YYNGEE. Trimming took 0 bases from V and 4 from J; bases not matched to a gene: 6. DNA for the CDR3: TGTGCCAGCAGCGTAGGGGCAGGGGGATTCTATGGCTACACCTTC. This sequence encodes CASSVGAGGFYGYTF.

This chain connects TRBV5-1 to TRBJ1-1; tentative D call: TRBD1 (5 bases). In germline, CDR1 is SGHRS, CDR2 YFSETQ. V was trimmed by 9 bases and J by 0 bases, leaving 15 bases between them. The CDR3 is 14 residues long. The DNA for the CDR3 is TGCGCCACCTCTAGTGGGGCGGTGAACACTGAAGCTTTCTTT. Its protein product is CATSSGAVNTEAFF.

This chain connects TRBV5-4 to TRBJ2-1; 7 positions agree with TRBD2. This CDR3 is 16 amino acids long. The V gene end was trimmed by 4 bases and the J gene end by 10 bases; junction bases not matched to a gene: 17. CDR1 SGHNT and CDR2 YYREEE come from the germline V gene (reference sequence). The CDR3 reads CASSRILAVSGNEQFF. DNA of the CDR3: TGTGCCAGCAGCCGGATCCTAGCGGTCTCCGGCAACGAGCAGTTCTTC.

V is TRBV7-9 and J is TRBJ1-3; D perhaps matches TRBD1 (6 bases). The CDR3 runs 14 residues. Germline V gene sequence: CDR1 SEHNR, CDR2 FQNEAQ (reference sequence). Deletions cut 5 bases from V and 0 bases from J, with 8 bases between. As DNA, the CDR3 is TGTGCCAGCAGCAGGGACATCTCTGGAAACACCATATATTTT. This translates into CASSRDISGNTIYF.

The gene calls are TRBV5-1 and TRBJ1-1; no clear D. The CDR3 is 13 residues long. Germline loops: CDR1 SGHRS, CDR2 YFSETQ. Deletions cut 7 bases from V and 3 bases from J, with 13 bases between. The CDR3 region is CASSRGLDTEAFF. CDR3 coding DNA: TGCGCCAGCTCTAGAGGGCTCGACACTGAAGCTTTCTTT.

The chain combines TRBV27 with TRBJ1-2; no reliable D call. Germline CDR1 is MNHEY and CDR2 is SMNVEV (reference sequence). The V and J ends lost 5 bases and 4 bases respectively, with 23 bases between them. The CDR3 covers 17 residues. CDR3 loop: CASSTQRLPSAGYGYTF. The CDR3 nucleotides are TGTGCCAGCAGTACTCAAAGGTTACCCTCGGCGGGCTATGGCTACACCTTC.

This clone was observed a single time. The chain recombines TRBV4-1 with TRBJ2-1, with TRBD2 matching over 9 bases. The V segment lost 0 bases and the J segment 7 bases; nucleotides outside the gene matches: 4. Germline V gives CDR1 MGHRA, CDR2 YSYEKL. CDR3 length equals 15 residues. CDR3 bases: TGCGCCAGCAGCCAAGATCTAGCGGGGAGGAATGAGCAGTTCTTC. Translating gives CASSQDLAGRNEQFF.

The chain's CDR3 is CASSVRGALTGELFF. As DNA, the CDR3 is TGTGCCAGCAGTGTCCGGGGGGCCCTGACCGGGGAGCTGTTTTTT. The chain is built from TRBV2 and TRBJ2-2, with a possible D match to TRBD2 (7 bases). The germline V gene encodes CDR1 SNHLY and CDR2 FYNNEI. Trimming took 4 bases from V and 5 from J, leaving 14 bases between them. The CDR3 contains 15 residues.